Each of the 24 T cell receptor beta chains below was sequenced from the same sample in a study of blood T cells in healthy people across ages. PCR was performed a second time for 7 to 11 cycles using a sample-barcoded 5' primer and a J-beta primer mix. From the 5' RACE reads, TCRdb called clonotypes with MiXCR, one entry per CDR3 protein. The sample lists 700,000 to 900,000 distinct CDR3 sequences; about 53% were seen once. Sequencing was carried out using blood. The source is a man aged 80 or over in good health.

V is TRBV20-1 and J is TRBJ2-1, with 15 bases aligning to TRBD2. TRBJ2-7 explains the end of the DNA better; the J call may be wrong. CDR3 length: 16 residues. The V gene's germline CDR1 is DFQATT and CDR2 SNEGSKA (reference sequence). The CDR3 is CSASLGLAGGHPEQYF. The DNA of the CDR3 is TGCAGTGCTAGCCTGGGACTAGCGGGAGGCCACCCCGAGCAGTACTTC.

This sequence joins TRBV14 and TRBJ1-6; D gene ambiguous. The CDR3 totals 12 residues. Looked up from germline, CDR1 is SGHDN and CDR2 is FVKESK. The V end lost 3 bases, the J end lost 8 bases, and 5 bases lay between the germline ends. CDR3 amino acids: CASSHSDSPLHF. In DNA form, the CDR3 reads TGTGCCAGCAGCCACTCGGATTCACCCCTCCACTTT.

The V and J genes are TRBV7-2 and TRBJ2-4; the match to TRBD2 covers 12 bases. Germline CDR1 reads SGHTA; CDR2 reads FQGNSA. The CDR3 sequence is 15 residues long. The V and J ends lost 5 bases and 13 bases, in that order; junction bases with no gene match: 12. The CDR3 sequence: CASSHRTSGDNEQYF. In nucleotides, the CDR3 is TGTGCCAGCAGCCACCGGACTAGCGGGGACAATGAGCAGTACTTC.

The rearrangement joins TRBV7-3 to TRBJ2-2, with D perhaps matching TRBD1 or TRBD2 (5 bases each). Trimming shortened V by 5 bases and J by 2 bases, and 21 bases separated the two germline ends. This CDR3 is built from 18 residues. CDR1 and CDR2 from the germline V gene are SGHTA and FQGTGA. CDR3: CASSPIPRPGTNTGELFF. The CDR3 bases are TGTGCCAGCAGCCCCATCCCTCGCCCAGGGACCAACACCGGGGAGCTGTTTTTT.

J is TRBJ2-4 and V is TRBV28; TRBD2 matches 8 bases. The DNA end is more similar to TRBJ2-5, so the J call may be wrong. CDR3 size: 15 residues. CDR1 is MDHEN, CDR2 SYDVKM, per germline. The CDR3, as DNA: TGTGCCAGCGGGGTGTTCGGGAGGGCCGAAGAGACCCAGTACTTC. Translation gives CASGVFGRAEETQYF.

This clonotype was detected once. The chain carries TRBV21-1 and TRBJ1-2. TRBV21-1 is classified as a pseudogene. The CDR3 covers 11 residues. DNA of the CDR3: TGTGCCAGCAGCGAACACAGTGGCTACACCTTC. As protein: CASSEHSGYTF.

This clonotype has just one count. One end of the junction fails to match germline, which may point to a read error. J is TRBJ1-2 and V is TRBV6-5, with 9 bases matching TRBD1. CDR3 length: 15 residues. The germline V gene has CDR1 MNHEY and CDR2 SVGAGI. CDR3 nucleotide sequence: TGTGCCGGCAGTTCAACAGGGGGCGCTGGCTATGGCTACACCTTC. Translation gives CAGSSTGGAGYGYTF.

J is TRBJ1-2 and V is TRBV7-9, with 7 bases lining up with TRBD1. Germline CDR1 SEHNR, CDR2 FQNEAQ (reference sequence). The CDR3 is made up of 13 amino acids. V shed 5 bases and J 12 bases; nucleotides not matched to a gene: 12. The CDR3 bases are TGTGCCAGCAGCCAATCAGGGGGGAGGGCTGACACCTTC. This gives the protein CASSQSGGRADTF.

J is TRBJ1-6 and V is TRBV20-1, with 10 bases matching TRBD1. Germline lookup yields CDR1 DFQATT and CDR2 SNEGSKA (reference sequence). Trimming at V came to 5 bases and at J to 7 bases, leaving 5 bases not matched to a gene. The CDR3 spans 14 residues. The CDR3: CSAEPGQGNSPLHF. The CDR3 bases are TGCAGTGCTGAACCGGGACAGGGGAATTCACCCCTCCACTTT.

The chain is built from TRBV12-3 or TRBV12-4 and TRBJ1-4; perhaps TRBD1 as D (5 bases). The V end lost 5 bases, the J end lost 0 bases, and 16 bases lay between the germline ends. The CDR3 sequence is 17 residues long. This CDR3 reads CASSAGRRGATNEKLFF. Here the CDR3 DNA reads TGTGCCAGCAGTGCGGGCCGGAGGGGTGCAACTAATGAAAAACTGTTTTTT.

The chain couples TRBV3-1 to TRBJ2-3; D is undetermined. Trimming removed 11 bases from V and 6 bases from J, with 21 bases in between. Per germline, CDR1 LGHDT and CDR2 YNNKEL (reference sequence). The CDR3 contains 14 residues. CDR3 nucleotide sequence: TGTGCCTGCGGCCAACTTCCAGGCCGTGATACGCAGTATTTT. Protein sequence: CACGQLPGRDTQYF.

The table lists this clonotype with a few counts. The genes are TRBV6-2 or TRBV6-3 and TRBJ2-3; 10 nucleotides match TRBD2. V shed 5 bases and J 5 bases; nucleotides not matched to a gene: 7. The CDR3 covers 15 residues. Germline-derived CDR1 and CDR2 are MNHEY and SVGEGT. CDR3 amino acids: CASSTGLAAGDTQYF. CDR3 nucleotides: TGTGCCAGCAGTACCGGACTAGCGGCCGGAGATACGCAGTATTTT.

In this sample, this clonotype turned up a few times. The chain combines TRBV29-1 with TRBJ2-5; D might be TRBD2 (6 bases). The V and J ends lost 4 bases and 5 bases respectively, with 14 bases between them. The CDR3 runs to 13 residues. The germline CDR1 and CDR2 sequences are SQVTM and ANQGSEA. The CDR3 DNA reads as TGCAGCGTTGCGCGGGGCACGTCGGAGACCCAGTACTTC. Amino acids: CSVARGTSETQYF.

CDR3 amino acids: CASSSNRGLRTDTQYF. The CDR3, as DNA: TGCGCCAGCAGCTCAAACAGGGGGCTCAGGACAGATACGCAGTATTTT. The chain couples TRBV5-1 to TRBJ2-3; 9 positions agree with TRBD1. Trimming took 3 bases from V and 3 from J; bases not matched to a gene: 8. The CDR3 has 16 residues. Germline V gene lookup returns CDR1 SGHRS and CDR2 YFSETQ.

This clonotype showed up just a few times. V gene TRBV20-1 combines with J gene TRBJ1-4; 10 nucleotides agree with TRBD1. The J segment lost 7 bases and the V segment lost 6 bases, leaving 5 bases of the junction unmatched. This CDR3 region has 13 residues. Germline CDR1 and CDR2: DFQATT and SNEGSKA (reference sequence). CDR3 DNA: TGCAGTGCCTGGGACAGGGGTGGTGAAAAACTGTTTTTT. This gives the protein CSAWDRGGEKLFF.

This clonotype was observed a handful of times. V gene TRBV7-2 combines with J gene TRBJ2-1; tentative D call: TRBD2 (6 bases). The V gene's germline CDR1 is SGHTA and CDR2 FQGNSA. CDR3 length: 14 residues. Trimming removed 5 bases from V and 6 bases from J, with 14 bases in between. CDR3 protein: CASSPGPGSNEQFF. The CDR3 coding sequence is TGTGCCAGCAGCCCCGGCCCCGGGAGCAATGAGCAGTTCTTC.

The rearrangement links TRBV28 to TRBJ1-2; D gene uncertain. CDR3 length equals 16 residues. V was clipped by 1 base and J by 4 bases, with 16 bases between them. CDR1 is MDHEN and CDR2 is SYDVKM in the germline V gene. This CDR3 is CASSLLWESDPYGYTF. The CDR3 nucleotides are TGTGCCAGCAGTTTATTGTGGGAATCAGATCCCTATGGCTACACCTTC.

The rearrangement links TRBV3-1 to TRBJ2-7; D is unresolved. The V and J ends lost 1 base and 6 bases respectively, with 7 bases between them. There are 12 residues in the CDR3. Germline CDR1 reads LGHDT; CDR2 reads YNNKEL (reference sequence). In DNA form, the CDR3 reads TGTGCCAGCAGCCAAGTACCATCCGAGCAGTACTTC. Translated, it gives CASSQVPSEQYF.

The rearrangement uses TRBV2 and TRBJ2-1; weak D call: TRBD2 (6 bases). The DNA end favors TRBJ2-7, so the J call may be wrong. There are 11 residues in the CDR3. Germline CDR1 reads SNHLY; CDR2 reads FYNNEI. The CDR3 DNA follows: TGTGCCAGCACGGGGGAGGATGAGCAGTACTTC. It specifies CASTGEDEQYF.

This clonotype showed up just a few times. The gene calls are TRBV15 and TRBJ2-1; D is unclear. There are 14 residues in the CDR3. V lost 4 bases to trimming and J lost 13 bases, with 20 bases between them. The V gene's germline CDR1 is LNHNV and CDR2 YYDKDF (reference sequence). The CDR3 region is CATSTPGRLSEQFF. CDR3 DNA: TGTGCCACCAGCACGCCGGGCAGGTTGTCGGAACAGTTCTTC. Based on the CDR3 plus reference TRBV15 and TRBJ2-1, the full variable domain is DAMVIQNPRYQVTQFGKPVTLSCSQTLNHNVMYWYQQKSSQAPKLLFHYYDKDFNNEADTPDNFQSRRPNTSFCFLDIRSPGLGDTAMYLCATSTPGRLSEQFFGPGTRLTVL.

This clonotype was counted only a few times. V and J are TRBV5-6 and TRBJ1-2; no firm D call. The CDR3 extends over 12 amino acids. Germline V gene lookup returns CDR1 SGHDT and CDR2 YYEEEE. Trimming took 4 bases from V and 5 from J, leaving 9 bases between them. CDR3 in amino acids: CASSPREYGYTF. CDR3 coding DNA: TGTGCCAGCAGCCCCCGCGAGTATGGCTACACCTTC.

The chain joins TRBV30 to TRBJ2-7, with TRBD2 as a possible D gene (6 bases). Trimming removed 2 bases at V and 6 bases at J, with 14 bases between. The CDR3 is 13 amino acids. The germline CDR1 and CDR2 sequences are GTSNPN and SVGIG (reference sequence). The CDR3 is CAWSIGEALEQYF. Here the CDR3 DNA reads TGTGCCTGGAGTATCGGGGAGGCACTCGAGCAGTACTTC.

The J gene is TRBJ2-2, the V gene TRBV5-1; 9 bases align to TRBD1. Trimming cost V 5 bases and J 6 bases; bases outside gene matches: 11. CDR3 size: 16 residues. CDR1 is SGHRS, CDR2 YFSETQ, per germline. CDR3 protein: CASSSGGTGISGELFF. CDR3 nucleotide sequence: TGCGCCAGCAGTTCAGGCGGGACAGGGATATCCGGGGAGCTGTTTTTT. The full variable domain, rest sourced from reference TRBV5-1 and TRBJ2-2, is KAGVTQTPRYLIKTRGQQVTLSCSPISGHRSVSWYQQTPGQGLQFLFEYFSETQRNKGNFPGRFSGRQFSNSRSEMNVSTLELGDSALYLCASSSGGTGISGELFFGEGSRLTVL.

The rearrangement joins TRBV27 to TRBJ1-2; 10 bases are a match to TRBD1. Germline loops: CDR1 MNHEY, CDR2 SMNVEV (reference sequence). J gave up 1 base and V 4 bases, and 6 bases lay outside the gene matches. CDR3 size: 16 residues. The CDR3 protein is CASSSLGTGVNYGYTF. The CDR3 DNA sequence: TGTGCCAGCAGTTCCCTGGGGACAGGGGTTAACTATGGCTACACCTTC.